This T cell receptor (beta chain) appears in the sequencing data of a study of vaccination and CD4 T cells after COVID-19. Study summary: Timing of post-vaccine sample collection was a median about 72 days after dose two, with a range of 14 to 241. Cultures that served as controls received a CEFX pool, an HIV-1 Nef pool, or no peptide.

This clonotype has only a few counts. What it binds is unknown. The Oncomine TCR Beta short-read assay was applied to DNA of cultured CD4+ T cells. In TCRdb, the PCR reads were re-called with MiXCR into one record per CDR3 protein. This table holds 11,000 or so distinct CDR3 sequences, approximately 42% found once. Regarding treatment: approximately 9-day PBMC culture with coronavirus spike peptide pools or control peptides (ViraFEST assay). After removal of 7 bases from V and 0 bases from J, the junction contained 4 bases not matched to a gene. CDR3 size: 15 residues. Germline assignment: CDR1 MNHEY and CDR2 SVGEGT.

Sequencing was performed on CD4+ T cells from blood, cultured in vitro. The sequence was obtained from a human donor who had recovered from COVID-19. This chain uses TRBV6-2 or TRBV6-3 with TRBJ2-1; 9 positions match TRBD1. The CDR3 is CASIPGQGSYNEQFF. The CDR3 bases are TGTGCCAGCATTCCGGGACAGGGCTCCTACAATGAGCAGTTCTTC.